These 2 T cell receptor beta chains were sequenced from one sample in a study of T cells after yellow fever vaccination. One entry per CDR3 protein, called by TCRdb with MiXCR from the 5' RACE reads. The sample yields around 250,000 distinct CDR3 sequences, around 4.9% seen once. The input for sequencing was CD4+ T cells sorted from PBMCs, taken on the day of the yellow fever booster vaccination. The receptors derive from a man aged 18 to 35 who received the YFV17D yellow fever vaccine.

The V and J genes are TRBV5-6 and TRBJ1-2, with 10 bases identical to TRBD1. CDR1 and CDR2 (germline): SGHDT, YYEEEE. The ends lost 2 bases at V and 2 bases at J; junction bases unmatched: 6. The CDR3 spans 16 residues. CDR3 DNA: TGTGCCAGCAGCTTTCTCCCGGGACAGGGGAACTATGGCTACACCTTC. It translates to CASSFLPGQGNYGYTF.

This clonotype was picked up many times. The chain's CDR3 is CASSLNGPEYF. The DNA of the CDR3 is TGTGCCAGCAGCTTAAATGGTCCGGAGTATTTT. J is TRBJ2-3 and V is TRBV13; D gene unclear. The CDR3 is 11 residues long. Germline V gene sequence: CDR1 PRHDT, CDR2 FYEKMQ (reference sequence). V lost 2 bases and J 13 bases, leaving 10 bases between the germline ends.